This T cell receptor (beta chain) came from a study of T-cell reconstitution after alpha-beta-depleted transplantation in children. Notes on the study in general: One year post-transplant, T-cell counts and diversity were largely derived from T cells produced anew. Several hundred rapidly expanded clones from non-depleted graft cells reportedly supplied alpha-beta T cells about two months post-transplant. Surviving recipient cells, namely T cells and thymic progenitors, were the source of high day-60 TCRbeta diversity in some patients.

A library of TCRbeta sequences, prepared with unique molecular identifiers, was generated. TCRdb re-called the PCR reads through MiXCR, storing one row per CDR3 protein. The sample records roughly 100,000 distinct CDR3 sequences, about 5.6% being singletons. Points on this clonotype: As yet, its antigen is unknown.

V lost 2 bases, J lost 2 bases, and 5 bases lay in between. The CDR3 runs 13 residues. Germline V gene data show CDR1 as MNHEY and CDR2 as SVGAGI. The sequencing used PBMCs, mostly from graft donor cells, collected 60 days after TCRalphabeta/CD19-depleted stem cell transplant. The chain combines TRBV6-5 with TRBJ2-3; D is unclear. This clonotype originated in a female patient between 2 and 15 years old who had a stem cell transplant for Fanconi anemia, so the T cells may come from the graft donor. The CDR3 sequence is CASSYLFTDTQYF. The CDR3 bases are TGTGCCAGCAGTTACCTCTTCACAGATACGCAGTATTTT.